This T cell receptor (beta chain) was recovered during a study of blood T cells in healthy people across ages. A second PCR, run for about 6 to 11 cycles, used a sample-barcoded 5' primer plus a J-beta primer mix. TCRdb redid the calling of the 5' RACE reads with MiXCR, one entry per CDR3 protein. Among around 800,000 distinct CDR3 sequences listed, 35% to 60% were seen once. Each sample provided at least 5 micrograms of extracted total RNA. Per the germline V gene, CDR1 is SEHNR and CDR2 is FQNEAQ (reference sequence). Germline trimming cut 5 bases from V and 2 bases from J; bases unmatched to any gene: 7. This CDR3 has 15 amino acids. This clonotype has a count of ten or more. Its antigen is still unknown. The study's findings and limits: CMV status of donors was not determined, possibly confounding expanded clonotype changes. Naive CD4+ cell counts and diversity both ran higher in long-lived than in aged donors.

Material for sequencing was blood. This TCR derives from an elderly man in good health. The gene calls are TRBV7-9 and TRBJ2-7; TRBD1 matches at 9 bases. The CDR3 DNA sequence: TGTGCCAGCAGCGAAACGAGACAGGGGGCCTACGAGCAGTACTTC. It codes for CASSETRQGAYEQYF.